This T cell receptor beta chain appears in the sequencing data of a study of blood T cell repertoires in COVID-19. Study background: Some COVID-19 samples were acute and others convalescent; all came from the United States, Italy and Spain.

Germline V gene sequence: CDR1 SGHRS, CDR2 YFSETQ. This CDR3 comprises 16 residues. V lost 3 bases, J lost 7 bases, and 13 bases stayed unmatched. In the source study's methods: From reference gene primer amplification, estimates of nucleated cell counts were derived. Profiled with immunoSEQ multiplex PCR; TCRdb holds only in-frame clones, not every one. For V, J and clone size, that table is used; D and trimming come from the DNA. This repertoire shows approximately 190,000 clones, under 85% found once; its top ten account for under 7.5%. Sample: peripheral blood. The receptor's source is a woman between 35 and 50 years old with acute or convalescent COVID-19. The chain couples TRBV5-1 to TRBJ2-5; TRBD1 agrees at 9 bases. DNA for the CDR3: TGCGCCAGCAGCTCGCGGAGACAGGGGGAAGTCGGGACCCAGTACTTC. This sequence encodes CASSSRRQGEVGTQYF.